This TCR beta chain comes out of a study of long-term antiretroviral therapy in people with HIV. The length of the CDR3 is 17 residues. Germline V lookup: CDR1 SEHNR, CDR2 FQNEAQ (reference sequence). Trimming shortened V by 2 bases and J by 5 bases, and 19 bases separated the two germline ends. With survey level as its setting, the immunoSEQ assay was v3.0. This table comes from immunoSEQ multiplex PCR, and its TCRdb copy is limited to in-frame clones, with some not included. The sample carries under 30,000 clones, about 95% recorded once. This chain joins TRBV7-9 and TRBJ2-1; D gene uncertain. The TCR sequence derives from a man aged 30-40 years with HIV. This sample comprised unsorted PBMCs, obtained more than 6 years after starting antiretroviral therapy. The CDR3 protein is CASSLRGPPLGDNEQFF. CDR3 coding DNA: TGTGCCAGCAGCTTAAGAGGCCCACCATTAGGTGACAATGAGCAGTTCTTC.